These 27 T cell receptor beta chains share one sample of origin, sequenced in a study of T cells after yellow fever vaccination. TCRdb re-called the 5' RACE reads with MiXCR, one entry per CDR3 protein. The sample shows a few hundred thousand distinct CDR3 sequences, 3.5% to 4.5% of them seen only once. Sample: PBMCs, taken 15 days after the yellow fever booster vaccination. The receptor set was obtained from a man aged 18 to 30 who received the YFV17D yellow fever vaccine.

This clonotype was picked up many times. The V call is TRBV3-1, the J call TRBJ2-4, with 12 positions matching TRBD2. Germline V gene data show CDR1 as LGHDT and CDR2 as YNNKEL (reference sequence). The length of the CDR3 is 16 residues. V lost 4 bases, J lost 0 bases, and 1 base stayed unmatched. CDR3 nucleotides: TGTGCCAGCAGCCCGGGACTAGCGGGAGCCAAAAACATTCAGTACTTC. Protein product: CASSPGLAGAKNIQYF.

The chain has TRBV5-1 and TRBJ2-4; D assignment may be TRBD1 or TRBD2 (5 bases each). This CDR3 region has 14 residues. CDR1 is SGHRS, CDR2 YFSETQ, per germline. Trimming pared 0 bases from V and 6 bases from J, leaving 10 bases between. CDR3 in DNA: TGCGCCAGCAGCTTGGTTTGGGACGGAAACATTCAGTACTTC. Amino acid sequence: CASSLVWDGNIQYF.

In this sample, this clonotype turned up many times. The chain combines TRBV4-3 with TRBJ2-3; D ambiguous. The V end lost 1 base, the J end lost 3 bases, and 11 bases lay between the germline ends. In germline, CDR1 is LGHNA, CDR2 YSLEER. This CDR3 is built from 15 residues. CDR3 amino acids: CASSQGSPGTDTQYF. Written as DNA, the CDR3 is TGCGCCAGCAGCCAAGGTTCCCCCGGGACAGATACGCAGTATTTT.

This clonotype was counted only a few times. The chain employs TRBV24-1 and TRBJ2-2; D is undetermined. Trimming shortened V by 4 bases and J by 3 bases, and 8 bases separated the two germline ends. Per germline, CDR1 KGHDR and CDR2 SFDVKD. This CDR3 is 14 amino acids long. The CDR3 here is CATSEEMHTGELFF. The CDR3 DNA is TGTGCCACCAGTGAGGAAATGCACACCGGGGAGCTGTTTTTT.

This clonotype was seen only a few times. This chain connects TRBV12-3 or TRBV12-4 to TRBJ1-6; D unresolved. V was clipped by 5 bases and J by 0 bases, with 8 bases between them. This CDR3 comprises 15 residues. Here the CDR3 DNA reads TGTGCCAGCAGTAGGTTGAGCTCCTATAATTCACCCCTCCACTTT. It translates to CASSRLSSYNSPLHF.

This clonotype was found a few times. The V gene is TRBV5-1, the J gene TRBJ2-5; TRBD1 aligns across 12 bases. The J segment lost 5 bases and the V segment lost 5 bases, leaving 16 bases of the junction unmatched. Germline-derived CDR1 and CDR2 are SGHRS and YFSETQ. The CDR3 sequence is 18 residues long. CDR3 nucleotide sequence: TGCGCCAGCAGTTATGCTCCGGGACAGGGGGCGAATGCGGAGACCCAGTACTTC. This codes for CASSYAPGQGANAETQYF. The variable domain in full, with the rest retrieved from reference TRBV5-1 and TRBJ2-5, is KAGVTQTPRYLIKTRGQQVTLSCSPISGHRSVSWYQQTPGQGLQFLFEYFSETQRNKGNFPGRFSGRQFSNSRSEMNVSTLELGDSALYLCASSYAPGQGANAETQYFGPGTRLLVL.

V gene TRBV2 combines with J gene TRBJ1-5; D is perhaps TRBD1 (5 bases). Germline CDR1 SNHLY, CDR2 FYNNEI. V was pared by 0 bases and J by 10 bases, with 16 bases between. The length of the CDR3 is 15 residues. For the CDR3, the DNA is TGTGCCAGCAGTGAAGCGCGGGACGGTGGGTTACCCCAGCATTTT. It encodes CASSEARDGGLPQHF.

The chain combines TRBV7-8 with TRBJ2-3; unclear D gene. The CDR3 has 15 amino acids. V dropped 5 bases and J dropped 6 bases, with 18 bases sitting between them. Per germline, CDR1 SGHVS and CDR2 FQNEAQ. CDR3 amino acids: CASSPGLGREDTQYF. The CDR3 DNA is TGTGCCAGCAGCCCGGGCCTCGGACGTGAGGATACGCAGTATTTT.

This clonotype was recorded many times. The rearrangement links TRBV15 to TRBJ2-5, with TRBD1 as a possible D gene (5 bases). Trimming removed 3 bases from V and 1 base from J, with 9 bases in between. The CDR3 loop spans 14 amino acids. The germline V gene encodes CDR1 LNHNV and CDR2 YYDKDF (reference sequence). The CDR3 nucleotides read TGTGCCACCAGCAGTCGTAGGGGCCAAGAGACCCAGTACTTC. This translates into CATSSRRGQETQYF.

This clonotype showed up just a few times. This rearrangement joins TRBV4-3 to TRBJ2-5, with 9 bases lining up with TRBD1. V lost 2 bases and J lost 6; bases outside the gene matches: 4. The germline gives CDR1 LGHNA, CDR2 YSLEER. The length of the CDR3 is 14 residues. The CDR3 coding sequence is TGCGCCAGCAGCCAAAACAGGGGGCTGAAGACCCAGTACTTC. It codes for CASSQNRGLKTQYF.

In this sample, this clonotype turned up many times. The V and J genes are TRBV29-1 and TRBJ2-2; a weak D match, TRBD1 (5 bases). The germline V gene encodes CDR1 SQVTM and CDR2 ANQGSEA. The V end lost 7 bases, the J end lost 4 bases, and 10 bases lay between the germline ends. This CDR3 is 12 amino acids long. CDR3 sequence reads: CSGIRVTGELFF. CDR3 coding DNA: TGCAGCGGTATCAGGGTCACCGGGGAGCTGTTTTTT.

This clonotype has only a few counts. The chain employs TRBV5-5 and TRBJ2-7; D remains ambiguous. The CDR3 has 13 amino acids. Germline CDR1 reads SGHKS; CDR2 reads YYEKEE (reference sequence). Trimming shortened V by 0 bases and J by 3 bases, and 7 bases separated the two germline ends. CDR3 region: CASSLGGIYEQYF. The DNA for the CDR3 is TGTGCCAGCAGCTTGGGGGGTATCTACGAGCAGTACTTC.

The chain recombines TRBV7-6 with TRBJ2-3, with 11 nucleotides matching TRBD2. The CDR3 has 19 amino acids. CDR1 and CDR2 from the germline V gene are SGHVS and FNYEAQ. The V and J ends lost 7 bases and 3 bases, in that order; junction bases with no gene match: 18. The CDR3 DNA reads as TGTGCCAGCAACCCGAGGGCTAGCGGGGGGAACGAACCTACAGATACGCAGTATTTT. Translation gives CASNPRASGGNEPTDTQYF. Looking up the rest from reference TRBV7-6 and TRBJ2-3 gives the full variable domain: GAGVSQSPRYKVTKRGQDVALRCDPISGHVSLYWYRQALGQGPEFLTYFNYEAQQDKSGLPNDRFSAERPEGSISTLTIQRTEQRDSAMYRCASNPRASGGNEPTDTQYFGPGTRLTVL.

This clonotype has at least ten counts. V is TRBV7-2 and J is TRBJ2-1; 7 positions agree with TRBD1. Losses at the gene ends were 5 bases for V and 7 bases for J; bases not matched to a gene: 5. Looked up from germline, CDR1 is SGHTA and CDR2 is FQGNSA. The CDR3 length is 13 residues. The CDR3 DNA is TGTGCCAGCAGCACCTCGACAGGGAATGAGCAGTTCTTC. Amino acid sequence: CASSTSTGNEQFF.

Many counts were recorded for this clonotype. The chain joins TRBV6-2 or TRBV6-3 to TRBJ2-7; D uncertain. Looked up from germline, CDR1 is MNHEY and CDR2 is SVGEGT. V gave up 6 bases and J gave up 3 bases, with 12 bases separating them. CDR3 length: 13 amino acids. The CDR3 coding sequence is TGTGCCAGCAGCTCCCAGGTTGGCTACGAGCAGTACTTC. Translated, it gives CASSSQVGYEQYF.

The gene calls are TRBV6-6 and TRBJ2-5, with a tentative D call TRBD2 (5 bases). Per germline, CDR1 MNHNY and CDR2 SVGAGI (reference sequence). The CDR3 contains 15 residues. The V end was cut by 0 bases, the J end by 4 bases, with 12 bases between. Here the CDR3 reads CASSYSNLEGETQYF. The CDR3 coding sequence is TGTGCCAGCAGTTACTCGAACCTCGAGGGAGAGACCCAGTACTTC.

The genes are TRBV20-1 and TRBJ2-3, with D perhaps TRBD1 (5 bases). The V and J ends lost 6 bases and 2 bases respectively, with 15 bases between them. The germline gives CDR1 DFQATT, CDR2 SNEGSKA (reference sequence). This CDR3 has 14 residues. The CDR3 nucleotides read TGCAGTGCCAGAAGGGGCCGATCCACAGATACGCAGTATTTT. Translation: CSARRGRSTDTQYF.

J is TRBJ1-2 and V is TRBV30; unclear D gene. CDR3 length equals 10 residues. Trimming left V 5 bases short and J 7 bases short, with 8 bases between. Looked up from germline, CDR1 is GTSNPN and CDR2 is SVGIG (reference sequence). Written as DNA, the CDR3 is TGTGCCTGGGGTGGATCTGGCTACACCTTC. As protein: CAWGGSGYTF.

This clonotype was observed at least ten times. The V gene is TRBV20-1, the J gene TRBJ1-3; D call uncertain. The CDR3 is made up of 12 amino acids. The germline V and J ends were trimmed by 3 bases and 1 base, with 4 bases remaining between them. Germline V gene lookup returns CDR1 DFQATT and CDR2 SNEGSKA (reference sequence). The CDR3 loop is CSASLSGNTIYF. For the CDR3, the DNA is TGCAGTGCTAGTCTTTCTGGAAACACCATATATTTT.

This clonotype occurred a few times. The chain employs TRBV6-5 and TRBJ1-2; weak D call: TRBD1 (6 bases). Trimming shortened V by 6 bases and J by 5 bases, and 19 bases separated the two germline ends. The CDR3 extends over 15 amino acids. Per the germline V gene, CDR1 is MNHEY and CDR2 is SVGAGI. CDR3 region: CASRPQDSANYGYTF. Written as DNA, the CDR3 is TGTGCCAGCAGGCCACAGGACAGCGCCAATTATGGCTACACCTTC.

This clonotype was counted ten times or more. This rearrangement joins TRBV7-9 to TRBJ2-3; D is unclear. Germline V gene lookup returns CDR1 SEHNR and CDR2 FQNEAQ (reference sequence). The length of the CDR3 is 16 residues. V lost 2 bases and J 0 bases, leaving 12 bases between the germline ends. CDR3 sequence reads: CASSLSSLLSTDTQYF. CDR3 in DNA: TGTGCCAGCAGCTTATCCAGTCTTCTGAGCACAGATACGCAGTATTTT.

This clonotype was counted ten times or more. This chain connects TRBV5-1 to TRBJ2-5; 9 bases are shared with TRBD2. CDR1 is SGHRS, CDR2 YFSETQ, per germline. Germline trimming cut 5 bases from V and 2 bases from J; bases unmatched to any gene: 7. The CDR3 has 15 residues. The CDR3 loop reads CASSPTSGRQETQYF. The CDR3 DNA is TGCGCCAGCAGTCCTACTAGCGGGCGTCAAGAGACCCAGTACTTC.

This clonotype has a count of ten or more. This chain connects TRBV7-3 to TRBJ2-3; D is uncertain. CDR3 size: 13 residues. CDR1 SGHTA and CDR2 FQGTGA come from the germline V gene. V dropped 5 bases and J dropped 2 bases, with 8 bases sitting between them. The DNA of the CDR3 is TGTGCCAGCAGCGGGAAATTCACAGATACGCAGTATTTT. Amino acid sequence: CASSGKFTDTQYF.

The chain joins TRBV4-1 to TRBJ1-3; D unresolved. CDR1 MGHRA and CDR2 YSYEKL come from the germline V gene. The CDR3 has 12 residues. The germline V and J ends were trimmed by 0 bases and 4 bases, with 1 base remaining between them. As DNA, the CDR3 is TGCGCCAGCAGCCAAGACGGAAACACCATATATTTT. Translating it yields CASSQDGNTIYF.

The chain carries TRBV19 and TRBJ2-5, with TRBD1 matching over 8 bases. In germline, CDR1 is LNHDA, CDR2 SQIVND (reference sequence). The CDR3 loop spans 14 amino acids. V trimming: 4 bases; J trimming: 5 bases; junction bases outside the gene matches: 6. CDR3 residues: CASSTGQAFETQYF. The CDR3 DNA sequence: TGTGCCAGTAGTACGGGACAGGCCTTCGAGACCCAGTACTTC.

This clonotype was detected many times. The chain has TRBV6-2 or TRBV6-3 and TRBJ2-7; possibly TRBD2 for D (5 bases). Germline CDR1 reads MNHEY; CDR2 reads SVGEGT. Trimming shortened V by 4 bases and J by 2 bases, and 12 bases separated the two germline ends. The CDR3 is 14 residues long. The CDR3 loop reads CASSLGGLAYEQYF. The CDR3, as DNA: TGTGCCAGCAGTTTGGGCGGGTTAGCCTACGAGCAGTACTTC.

V gene TRBV18 combines with J gene TRBJ2-7; D possibly matches TRBD1 or TRBD2 (5 bases each). The length of the CDR3 is 14 residues. V was shortened by 6 bases and J by 2 bases, with 14 bases between the two germline ends. CDR1 and CDR2 (germline): KGHSH, LQKENI. The chain's CDR3 is CASSARDGAYEQYF. In DNA form, the CDR3 reads TGTGCCAGCTCGGCTCGGGACGGAGCCTACGAGCAGTACTTC.